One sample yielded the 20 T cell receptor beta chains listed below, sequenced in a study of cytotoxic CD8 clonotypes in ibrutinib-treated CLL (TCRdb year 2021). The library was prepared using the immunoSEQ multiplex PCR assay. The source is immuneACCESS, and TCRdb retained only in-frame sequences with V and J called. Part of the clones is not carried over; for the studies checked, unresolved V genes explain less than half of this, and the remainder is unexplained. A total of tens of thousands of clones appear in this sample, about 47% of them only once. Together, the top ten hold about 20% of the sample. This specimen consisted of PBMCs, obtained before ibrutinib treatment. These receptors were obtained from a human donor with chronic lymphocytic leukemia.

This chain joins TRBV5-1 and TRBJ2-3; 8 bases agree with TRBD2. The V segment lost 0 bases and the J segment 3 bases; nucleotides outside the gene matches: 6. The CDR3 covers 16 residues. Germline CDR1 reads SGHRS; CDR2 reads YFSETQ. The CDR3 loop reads CASSLEVAGLTDTQYF. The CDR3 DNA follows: TGCGCCAGCAGCTTGGAGGTAGCGGGGCTGACAGATACGCAGTATTTT.

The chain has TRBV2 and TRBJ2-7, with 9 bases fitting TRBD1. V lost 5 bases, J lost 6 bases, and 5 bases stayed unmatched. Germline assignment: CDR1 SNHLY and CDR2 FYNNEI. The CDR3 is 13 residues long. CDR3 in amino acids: CASSTGTGTEQYF. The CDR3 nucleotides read TGTGCCAGCAGTACCGGGACAGGGACCGAGCAGTACTTC.

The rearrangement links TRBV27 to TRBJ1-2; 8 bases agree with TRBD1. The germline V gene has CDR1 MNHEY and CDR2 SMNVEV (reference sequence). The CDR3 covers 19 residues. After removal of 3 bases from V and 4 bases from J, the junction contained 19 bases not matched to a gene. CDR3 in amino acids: CASSLSGTGGPLLLYGYTF. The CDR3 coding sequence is TGTGCCAGCAGTTTGTCTGGGACAGGAGGCCCACTATTGCTCTATGGCTACACCTTC.

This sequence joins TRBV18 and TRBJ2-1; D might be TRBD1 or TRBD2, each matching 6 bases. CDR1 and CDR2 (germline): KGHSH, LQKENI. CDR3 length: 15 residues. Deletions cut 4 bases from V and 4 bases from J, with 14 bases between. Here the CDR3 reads CASSQGGRGYNEQFF. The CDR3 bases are TGTGCCAGCTCACAGGGGGGCCGGGGATACAATGAGCAGTTCTTC.

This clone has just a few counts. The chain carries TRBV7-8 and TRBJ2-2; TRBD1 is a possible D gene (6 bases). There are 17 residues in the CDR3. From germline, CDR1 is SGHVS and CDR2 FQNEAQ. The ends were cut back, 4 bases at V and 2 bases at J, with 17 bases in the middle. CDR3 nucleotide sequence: TGTGCCAGCAGCTCCAACTACAGGGAGAGAAACACCGGGGAGCTGTTTTTT. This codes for CASSSNYRERNTGELFF.

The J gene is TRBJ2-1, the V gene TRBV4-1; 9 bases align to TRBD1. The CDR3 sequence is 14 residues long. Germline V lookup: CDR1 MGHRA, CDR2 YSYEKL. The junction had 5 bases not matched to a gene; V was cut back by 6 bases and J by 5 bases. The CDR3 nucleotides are TGCGCCAGCAGGGAGACAGGGGGTGACAATGAGCAGTTCTTC. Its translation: CASRETGGDNEQFF.

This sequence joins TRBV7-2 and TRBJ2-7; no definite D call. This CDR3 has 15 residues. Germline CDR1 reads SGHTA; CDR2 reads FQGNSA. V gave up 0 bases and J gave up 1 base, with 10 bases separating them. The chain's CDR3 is CASSLAFEASYEQYF. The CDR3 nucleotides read TGTGCCAGCAGCTTAGCGTTTGAGGCATCCTACGAGCAGTACTTC. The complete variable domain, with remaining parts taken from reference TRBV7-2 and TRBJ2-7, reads GAGVSQSPSNKVTEKGKDVELRCDPISGHTALYWYRQSLGQGLEFLIYFQGNSAPDKSGLPSDRFSAERTGGSVSTLTIQRTQQEDSAVYLCASSLAFEASYEQYFGPGTRLTVT.

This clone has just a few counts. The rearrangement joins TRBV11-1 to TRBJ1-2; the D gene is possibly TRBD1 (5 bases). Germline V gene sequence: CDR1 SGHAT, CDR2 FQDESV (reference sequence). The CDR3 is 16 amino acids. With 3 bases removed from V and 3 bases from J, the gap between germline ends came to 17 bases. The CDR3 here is CASSLGPLKKDYGYTF. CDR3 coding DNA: TGTGCCAGCAGCTTGGGACCGCTGAAAAAGGACTATGGCTACACCTTC.

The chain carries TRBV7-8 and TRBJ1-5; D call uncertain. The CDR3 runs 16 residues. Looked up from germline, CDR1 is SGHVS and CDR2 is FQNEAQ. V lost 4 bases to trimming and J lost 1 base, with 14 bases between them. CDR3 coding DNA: TGTGCCAGCAGCTCTGGGTCTTTAGGAAGCAATCAGCCCCAGCATTTT. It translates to CASSSGSLGSNQPQHF.

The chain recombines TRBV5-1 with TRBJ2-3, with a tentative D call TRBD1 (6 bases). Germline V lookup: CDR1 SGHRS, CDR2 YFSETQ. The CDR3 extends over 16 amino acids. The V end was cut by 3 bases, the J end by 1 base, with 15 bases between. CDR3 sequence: CASSSRKGVGTDTQYF. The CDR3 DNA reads TGCGCCAGCAGCTCCCGGAAGGGGGTAGGCACAGATACGCAGTATTTT.

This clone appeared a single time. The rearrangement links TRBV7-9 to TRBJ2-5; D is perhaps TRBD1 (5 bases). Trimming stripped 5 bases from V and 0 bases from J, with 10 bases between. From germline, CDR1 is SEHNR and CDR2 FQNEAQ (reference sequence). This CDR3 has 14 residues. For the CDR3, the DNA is TGTGCCAGCAGCCCGACAGTCGACCAAGAGACCCAGTACTTC. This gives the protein CASSPTVDQETQYF.

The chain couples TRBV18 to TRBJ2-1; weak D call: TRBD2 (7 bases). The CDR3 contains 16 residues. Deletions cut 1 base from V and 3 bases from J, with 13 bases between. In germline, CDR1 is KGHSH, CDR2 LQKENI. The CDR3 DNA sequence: TGTGCCAGCTCACCACGGGCGGGGGCCCTCTACAATGAGCAGTTCTTC. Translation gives CASSPRAGALYNEQFF. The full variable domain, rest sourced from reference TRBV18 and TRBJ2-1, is NAGVMQNPRHLVRRRGQEARLRCSPMKGHSHVYWYRQLPEEGLKFMVYLQKENIIDESGMPKERFSAEFPKEGPSILRIQQVVRGDSAAYFCASSPRAGALYNEQFFGPGTRLTVL.

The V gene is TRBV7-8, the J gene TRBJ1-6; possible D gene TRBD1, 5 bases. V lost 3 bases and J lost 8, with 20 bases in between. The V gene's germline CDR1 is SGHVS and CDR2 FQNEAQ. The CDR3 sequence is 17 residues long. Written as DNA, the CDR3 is TGTGCCAGCAGCTTCGATCAGGGACCCTTATCCCATTCACCCCTCCACTTT. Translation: CASSFDQGPLSHSPLHF.

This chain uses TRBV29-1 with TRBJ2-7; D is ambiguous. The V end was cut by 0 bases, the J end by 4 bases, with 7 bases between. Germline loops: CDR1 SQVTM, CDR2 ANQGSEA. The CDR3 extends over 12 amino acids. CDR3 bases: TGCAGCGTTGAAGATACGGCTTACGAGCAGTACTTC. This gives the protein CSVEDTAYEQYF.

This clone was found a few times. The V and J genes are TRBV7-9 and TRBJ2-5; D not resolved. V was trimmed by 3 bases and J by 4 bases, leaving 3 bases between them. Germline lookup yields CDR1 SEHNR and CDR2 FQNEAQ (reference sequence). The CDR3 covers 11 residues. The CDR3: CASSFLETQYF. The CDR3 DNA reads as TGTGCCAGCAGCTTCTTAGAGACCCAGTACTTC.

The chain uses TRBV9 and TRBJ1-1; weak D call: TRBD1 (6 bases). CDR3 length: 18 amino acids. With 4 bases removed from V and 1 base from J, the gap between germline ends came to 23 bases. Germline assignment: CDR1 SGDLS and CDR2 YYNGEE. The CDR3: CASSKAPQGLKSNTEAFF. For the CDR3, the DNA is TGTGCCAGCAGCAAAGCCCCCCAGGGGTTAAAGTCGAACACTGAAGCTTTCTTT.

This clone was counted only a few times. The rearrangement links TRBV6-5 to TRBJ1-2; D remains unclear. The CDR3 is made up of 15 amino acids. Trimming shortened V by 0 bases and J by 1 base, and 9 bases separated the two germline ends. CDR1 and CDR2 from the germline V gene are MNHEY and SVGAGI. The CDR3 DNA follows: TGTGCCAGCAGTTACTCGAAAGGTTATAACTATGGCTACACCTTC. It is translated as CASSYSKGYNYGYTF.

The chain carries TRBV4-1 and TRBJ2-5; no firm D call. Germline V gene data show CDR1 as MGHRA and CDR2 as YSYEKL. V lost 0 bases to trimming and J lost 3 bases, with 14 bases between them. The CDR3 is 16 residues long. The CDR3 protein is CASSQDGVGAKETQYF. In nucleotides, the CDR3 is TGCGCCAGCAGCCAAGATGGTGTTGGAGCTAAAGAGACCCAGTACTTC.

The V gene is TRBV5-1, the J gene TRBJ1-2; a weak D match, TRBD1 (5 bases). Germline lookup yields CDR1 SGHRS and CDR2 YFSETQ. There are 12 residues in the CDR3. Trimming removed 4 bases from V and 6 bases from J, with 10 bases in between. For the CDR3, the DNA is TGCGCCAGCAGCCGGACGGGGGATGGCTACACCTTC. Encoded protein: CASSRTGDGYTF.

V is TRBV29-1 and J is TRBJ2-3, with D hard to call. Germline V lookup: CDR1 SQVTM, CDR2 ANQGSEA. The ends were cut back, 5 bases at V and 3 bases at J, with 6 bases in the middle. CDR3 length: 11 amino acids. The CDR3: CSVQLTDTQYF. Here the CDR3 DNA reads TGCAGCGTTCAACTAACAGATACGCAGTATTTT.